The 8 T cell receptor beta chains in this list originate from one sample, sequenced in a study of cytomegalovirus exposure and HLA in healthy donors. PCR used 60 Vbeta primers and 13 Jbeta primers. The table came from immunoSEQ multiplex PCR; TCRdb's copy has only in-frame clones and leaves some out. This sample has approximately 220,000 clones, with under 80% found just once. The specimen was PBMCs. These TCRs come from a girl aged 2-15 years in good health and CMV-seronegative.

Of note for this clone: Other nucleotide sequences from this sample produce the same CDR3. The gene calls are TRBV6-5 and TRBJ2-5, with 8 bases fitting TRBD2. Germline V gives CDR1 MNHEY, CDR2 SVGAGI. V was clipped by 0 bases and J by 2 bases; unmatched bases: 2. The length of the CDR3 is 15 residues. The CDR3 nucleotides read TGTGCCAGCAGTTACTCTACTAGCGGACAAGAGACCCAGTACTTC. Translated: CASSYSTSGQETQYF.

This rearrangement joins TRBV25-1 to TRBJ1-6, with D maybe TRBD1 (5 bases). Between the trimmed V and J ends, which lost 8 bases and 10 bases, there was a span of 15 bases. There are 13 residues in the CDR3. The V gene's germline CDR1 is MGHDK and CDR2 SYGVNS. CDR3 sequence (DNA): TGTGCCAGCGTAGGGGTTTTAGGCTCACCCCTCCACTTT. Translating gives CASVGVLGSPLHF.

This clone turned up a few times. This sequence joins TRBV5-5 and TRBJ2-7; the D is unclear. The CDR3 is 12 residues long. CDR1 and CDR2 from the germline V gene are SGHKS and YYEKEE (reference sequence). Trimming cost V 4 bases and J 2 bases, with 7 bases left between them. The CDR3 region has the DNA TGTGCCAGCAGCGATGAGACCTACGAGCAGTACTTC. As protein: CASSDETYEQYF.

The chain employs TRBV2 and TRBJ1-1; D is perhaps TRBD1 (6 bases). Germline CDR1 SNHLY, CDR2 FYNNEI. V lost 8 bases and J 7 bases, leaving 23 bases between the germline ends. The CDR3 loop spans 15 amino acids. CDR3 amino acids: CASLLLGLVQGEAFF. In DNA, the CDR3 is TGTGCCAGCCTTTTGTTGGGCCTCGTACAGGGTGAAGCTTTCTTT.

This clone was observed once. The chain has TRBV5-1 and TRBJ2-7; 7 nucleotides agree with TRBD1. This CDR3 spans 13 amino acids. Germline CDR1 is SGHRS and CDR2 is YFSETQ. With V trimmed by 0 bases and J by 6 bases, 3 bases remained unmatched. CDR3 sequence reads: CASSLDRGLEQYF. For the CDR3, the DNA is TGCGCCAGCAGCTTGGACAGGGGTCTCGAGCAGTACTTC.

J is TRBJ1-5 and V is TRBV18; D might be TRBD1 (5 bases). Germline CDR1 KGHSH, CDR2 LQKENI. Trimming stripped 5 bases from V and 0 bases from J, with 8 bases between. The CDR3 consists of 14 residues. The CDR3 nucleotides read TGTGCCAGCTCAGAACAGGTTAGCAATCAGCCCCAGCATTTT. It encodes CASSEQVSNQPQHF.

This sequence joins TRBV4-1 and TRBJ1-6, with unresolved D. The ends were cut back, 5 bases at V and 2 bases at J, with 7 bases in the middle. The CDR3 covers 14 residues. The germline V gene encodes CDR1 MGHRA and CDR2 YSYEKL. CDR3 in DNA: TGCGCCAGCAGCATCGGAGCCTATAATTCACCCCTCCACTTT. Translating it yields CASSIGAYNSPLHF.

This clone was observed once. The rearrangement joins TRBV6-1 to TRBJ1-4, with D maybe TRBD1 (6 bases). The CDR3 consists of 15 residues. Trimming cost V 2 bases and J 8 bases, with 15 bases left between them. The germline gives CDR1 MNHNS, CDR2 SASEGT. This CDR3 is CASSERRAGVEKLFF. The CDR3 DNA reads TGTGCCAGCAGTGAACGGCGGGCAGGGGTGGAAAAACTGTTTTTT.